These 5 T cell receptor beta chains were all obtained from the same sample, sequenced in a study of T cell responses to AZD1222 COVID-19 vaccine. Only in-frame clones appear in the TCRdb table, and some are missing; sequencing was by immunoSEQ multiplex PCR. The sample consists of 90,000 to 120,000 clones, just under 90% of them appearing once. This material consisted of peripheral blood, taken on day 0 of AZD1222 vaccination. All receptors derive from an adult in good health.

The V gene is TRBV19, the J gene TRBJ1-6; D gene unclear. The length of the CDR3 is 16 residues. Germline CDR1 reads LNHDA; CDR2 reads SQIVND (reference sequence). V gave up 7 bases and J gave up 7 bases, with 20 bases separating them. CDR3 bases: TGTGCCAGTACCTTAGCCGGCCTTCCGGGGAATTCACCCCTCCACTTT. Protein sequence: CASTLAGLPGNSPLHF.

The gene calls are TRBV7-2 and TRBJ1-3, with 10 bases lining up with TRBD1. The CDR3 loop spans 17 amino acids. V was clipped by 5 bases and J by 2 bases; unmatched bases: 9. Germline CDR1 reads SGHTA; CDR2 reads FQGNSA. CDR3 nucleotide sequence: TGTGCCAGCAGCCCAAGAACCGGGACAGGGGCTGGAAACACCATATATTTT. Encoded protein: CASSPRTGTGAGNTIYF. Full variable domain (outside the CDR3, taken from reference TRBV7-2 and TRBJ1-3): GAGVSQSPSNKVTEKGKDVELRCDPISGHTALYWYRQSLGQGLEFLIYFQGNSAPDKSGLPSDRFSAERTGGSVSTLTIQRTQQEDSAVYLCASSPRTGTGAGNTIYFGEGSWLTVV.

This clone was recorded once. The rearrangement joins TRBV7-2 to TRBJ1-2; D possibly corresponds to TRBD1 (6 bases). The V and J ends lost 1 base and 4 bases respectively, with 13 bases between them. Germline CDR1 and CDR2: SGHTA and FQGNSA. The CDR3 length is 15 residues. The CDR3 DNA follows: TGTGCCAGCAGCTTAGGGGGAGGGGGTAGCTATGGCTACACCTTC. Translation: CASSLGGGGSYGYTF. The entire variable domain, with the rest obtained from reference TRBV7-2 and TRBJ1-2, is as follows: GAGVSQSPSNKVTEKGKDVELRCDPISGHTALYWYRQSLGQGLEFLIYFQGNSAPDKSGLPSDRFSAERTGGSVSTLTIQRTQQEDSAVYLCASSLGGGGSYGYTFGSGTRLTVV.

The V call is TRBV7-8, the J call TRBJ1-1; D call uncertain. The CDR3 length is 13 residues. Germline V CDR1 and CDR2: SGHVS, FQNEAQ. With 5 bases removed from V and 8 bases from J, the gap between germline ends came to 15 bases. CDR3 sequence reads: CASSPSGSGEAFF. The CDR3 coding sequence is TGTGCCAGCAGCCCAAGCGGAAGCGGCGAAGCTTTCTTT.

Ten or more counts support this clone. This rearrangement joins TRBV18 to TRBJ1-6; possibly TRBD1 for D (6 bases). The germline CDR1 and CDR2 sequences are KGHSH and LQKENI. V lost 0 bases and J 7 bases, leaving 10 bases between the germline ends. This CDR3 has 15 residues. The CDR3 reads CASSPPKQGNSPLHF. CDR3 coding DNA: TGTGCCAGCTCACCACCTAAGCAGGGGAATTCACCCCTCCACTTT.